The sequence of this TCR beta chain was determined in a study of PD-1 blockade in classical Hodgkin lymphoma. This clone was picked up one time. Its antigen is unidentified. TCRdb keeps only in-frame clones here, not all; method: immunoSEQ multiplex PCR. The table includes 20,000 or so clones, 80% to 90% detected once. As for time point: newly diagnosed, previously untreated cHL patient sample. CD4+ T cells were purified from thawed PBMCs by negative selection. The study compared against PBMCs from newly diagnosed, untreated classical Hodgkin lymphoma. Germline CDR1 and CDR2: SGHTA and FQGNSA. The CDR3 length is 16 residues. After removal of 5 bases from V and 0 bases from J, the junction contained 7 bases not matched to a gene. General study points: At baseline, newly diagnosed patients reportedly showed less TCR diversity than healthy donors.

This TCR was recovered from a human donor with classical Hodgkin lymphoma. This chain joins TRBV7-2 and TRBJ2-7, with TRBD1 matching over 10 bases. The specimen was CD4+ T cells from blood. This chain's CDR3 is CASSLGQGVLSYEQYF. Here the CDR3 DNA reads TGTGCCAGCAGCCTAGGACAGGGGGTACTCTCCTACGAGCAGTACTTC.